This T cell receptor (beta chain) stems from a study of beta chain features in type 1 diabetes. Study-wide results and limits: The naive, central memory and Treg TCRB repertoires of patients appeared to be more similar to one another than those of healthy donors. Patients and controls would be equally affected if PCR favored shorter templates.

The whole isolated RNA underwent reverse transcription, so sequencing captured expressed TCRB transcripts. The data were produced by immunoSEQ multiplex PCR, yet TCRdb's version contains in-frame clones alone and is incomplete. This table has hundreds of thousands of clones, over 9.5% appearing once. A word on this clone: Its specificity is unknown.

V gave up 6 bases and J gave up 3 bases; unmatched junction bases: 6. The CDR3 contains 13 residues. From germline, CDR1 is SGHRS and CDR2 YFSETQ. The chain carries TRBV5-1 and TRBJ2-7, with TRBD1 matching 7 bases. The sample taken for sequencing was naive CD4+ T cells from blood. The receptor comes from a man between 18 and 29 years old in good health. The chain's CDR3 is CASNPGQNYEQYF. The CDR3 bases are TGCGCCAGCAATCCGGGACAGAACTACGAGCAGTACTTC.